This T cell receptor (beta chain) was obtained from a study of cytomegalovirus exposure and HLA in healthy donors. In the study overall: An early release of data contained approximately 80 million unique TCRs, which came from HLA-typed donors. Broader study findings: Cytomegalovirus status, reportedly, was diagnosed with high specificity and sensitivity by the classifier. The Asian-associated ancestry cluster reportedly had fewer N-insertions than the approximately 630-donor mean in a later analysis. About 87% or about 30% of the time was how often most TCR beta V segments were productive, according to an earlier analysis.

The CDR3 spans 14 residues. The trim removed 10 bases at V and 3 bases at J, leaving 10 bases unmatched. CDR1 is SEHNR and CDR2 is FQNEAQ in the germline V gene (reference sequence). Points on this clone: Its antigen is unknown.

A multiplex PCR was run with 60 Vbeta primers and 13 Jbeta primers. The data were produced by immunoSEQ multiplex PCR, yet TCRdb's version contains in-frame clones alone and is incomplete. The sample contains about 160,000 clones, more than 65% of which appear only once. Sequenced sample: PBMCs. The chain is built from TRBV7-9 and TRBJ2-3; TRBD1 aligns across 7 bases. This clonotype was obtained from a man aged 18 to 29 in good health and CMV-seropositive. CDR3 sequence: CATLRQGRTDTQYF. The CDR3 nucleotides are TGTGCCACTCTAAGACAGGGTAGGACAGATACGCAGTATTTT.